This T cell receptor (beta chain) came from a study of blood T cell repertoires in COVID-19 (dated by TCRdb to about 2020). At the level of the whole study: The collaborator samples originated in the United States, Italy and Spain and spanned the acute and convalescent phases of COVID-19. The samples were drawn from two sources: the first 160 participants of the ongoing ImmuneRACE study, and 1,000 to 1,500 subjects contributed by 6 global collaborators. The material from the prospective study consisted of cDNA or gDNA derived from T cells, B-cell-depleted T cells, or PBMCs. The repertoires were released in a freely available public database meant as a resource for research on the immune response to SARS-CoV-2. Where HLA class I and class II types were available, the types were taken from metadata supplied by the sample provider, not from assay-based typing. Subjects who had been exposed to COVID-19, were actively infected with it, or had recovered from it provided the deeply sampled blood TCRbeta repertoires that made up the dataset. A de-identified subject ID, COVID-19 status, age in years and sex were almost always included in the sample metadata.

Regarding this clone: Its antigen has not been determined. Base qualities are missing; no much larger clone stands one base away.

From its cysteine to its phenylalanine, the CDR3 spans 14 amino acids. Kept here is only the CDR3 DNA, which spans 42 bases and is read in frame from base 1. V lost 3 bases and J lost 0 bases; the stretch between them is 3 bases long. CDR1 and CDR2 are read off the germline V gene as SGHAT and FQNNGV. What the study reported, not specific to this receptor: The quantity of clinical and demographic metadata differed by source and by participant and was supplied without curation.

In Seattle, one collaborating source enrolled patients while the infection was active and tracked those patients longitudinally over the course of disease. The collaborating institutions used their own protocols to collect whole blood in K2EDTA tubes. For TCRbeta analysis, collaborators shipped samples as frozen whole blood, isolated PBMCs, or DNA extracted from either of those sample types. The immunoSEQ Assay, a bias-controlled multiplex PCR, was used to amplify TCRbeta CDR3 regions from genomic DNA. On the authors' methods: The number of nucleated cells in each sample was estimated from the amplification of reference gene primers within the assay. Sequence reads were collapsed and filtered to measure the absolute abundance of every unique TCRbeta CDR3 rearrangement. For each sample, productive Simpson clonality was calculated as the square root of Simpson's diversity index across productive rearrangements. As stored in TCRdb, this immuneACCESS dataset retains in-frame rearrangements with V and J assigned. A fraction of the clones does not appear; measured against another copy, unresolved V genes explain less than half of the discrepancy, and the remainder lacks a known reason. Clonal size and the V and J genes are those of that table, whereas D and trimming came from the DNA. Across this sample there are 250,000 to 300,000 clones, with 70% to 90% seen only once. Of the sample, roughly 12% is held by the ten largest clones.

The source material was peripheral blood. Recombination connected TRBV11-2 to TRBJ2-6; no D gene can be assigned with confidence. The sequence was collected from a woman in her 30s with COVID-19, enrolled during active disease. At the DNA level, the sequence is TGTGCCAGCAGCTTCTTCTCTGGGGCCAACGTCCTGACTTTC. It translates to CASSFFSGANVLTF.